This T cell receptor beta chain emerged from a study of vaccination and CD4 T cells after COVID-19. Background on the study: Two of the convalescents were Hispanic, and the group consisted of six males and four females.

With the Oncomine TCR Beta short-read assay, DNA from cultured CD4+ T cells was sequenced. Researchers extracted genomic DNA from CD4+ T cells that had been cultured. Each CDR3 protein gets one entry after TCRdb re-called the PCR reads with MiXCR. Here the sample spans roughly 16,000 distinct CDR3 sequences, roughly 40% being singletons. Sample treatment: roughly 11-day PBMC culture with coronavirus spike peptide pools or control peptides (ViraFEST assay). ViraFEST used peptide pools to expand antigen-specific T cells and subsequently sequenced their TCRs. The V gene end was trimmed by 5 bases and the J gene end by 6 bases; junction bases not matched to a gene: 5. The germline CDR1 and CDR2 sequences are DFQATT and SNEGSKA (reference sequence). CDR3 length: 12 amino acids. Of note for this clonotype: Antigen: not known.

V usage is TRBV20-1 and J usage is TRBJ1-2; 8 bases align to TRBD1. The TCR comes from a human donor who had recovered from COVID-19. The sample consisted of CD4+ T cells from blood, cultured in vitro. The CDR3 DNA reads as TGCAGTGCTGGACAGGGAGGGGATGGCTACACCTTC. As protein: CSAGQGGDGYTF.